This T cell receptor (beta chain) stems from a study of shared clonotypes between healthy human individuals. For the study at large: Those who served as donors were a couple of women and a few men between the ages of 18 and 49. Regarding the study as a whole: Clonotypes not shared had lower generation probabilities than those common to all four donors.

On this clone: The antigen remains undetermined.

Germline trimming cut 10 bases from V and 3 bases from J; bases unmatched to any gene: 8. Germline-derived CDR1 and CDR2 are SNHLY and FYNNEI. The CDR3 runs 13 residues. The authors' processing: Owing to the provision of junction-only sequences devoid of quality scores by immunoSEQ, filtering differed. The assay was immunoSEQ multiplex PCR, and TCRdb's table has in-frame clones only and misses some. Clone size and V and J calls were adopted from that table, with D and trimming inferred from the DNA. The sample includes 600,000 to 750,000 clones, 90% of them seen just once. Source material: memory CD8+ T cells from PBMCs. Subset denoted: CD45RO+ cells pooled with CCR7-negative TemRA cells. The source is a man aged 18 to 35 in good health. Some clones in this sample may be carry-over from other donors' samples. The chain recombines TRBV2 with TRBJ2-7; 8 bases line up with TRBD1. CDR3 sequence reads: CATKTGEGYEQYF. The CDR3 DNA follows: TGTGCCACCAAGACAGGGGAAGGCTACGAGCAGTACTTC.